This T cell receptor beta chain derives from a study of blood T cell repertoires in COVID-19 (dated by TCRdb to the early 2020s). The study in broad terms: Collaborator samples came from the United States, Italy and Spain and covered acute and convalescent phases of COVID-19. The prospective study material was composed of cDNA or gDNA derived from T cells, B-cell-depleted T cells, or PBMCs. The repertoires were released in a freely available public database intended as a resource for research on the immune response to SARS-CoV-2. The samples were drawn from the first 160 participants of the ongoing ImmuneRACE study and from some 1,300 subjects provided by 6 global collaborators. A de-identified subject ID, COVID-19 status, age in years and sex were almost always included in the sample metadata. The dataset comprised deeply sampled blood TCRbeta repertoires from subjects exposed to, actively infected with, or recovered from COVID-19. Where HLA class I and class II types were available, the types were taken from metadata supplied by the sample provider, not from assay-based typing.

Whole blood was collected in K2EDTA tubes by collaborating institutions according to the institutions' own protocols. For TCRbeta analysis, collaborator samples were shipped as frozen whole blood, as isolated PBMCs, or as DNA extracted from either sample type. The study at large found these results: How much clinical and demographic metadata was included differed by source and by participant, and the metadata was provided uncurated.

CDR1 is given as GTSNPN and CDR2 as SVGIG, both from the germline V gene (reference sequence). At the junction V is shortened by 5 bases and J by 1 base, with 9 bases in between. The CDR3 covers 13 residues, taking in both the cysteine and the phenylalanine. Only CDR3 DNA is held: 39 bases, read in frame from base 1. The immunoSEQ Assay, a bias-controlled multiplex PCR, was used to amplify TCRbeta CDR3 regions from genomic DNA. The study's own analysis went as follows. The number of nucleated cells in each sample was estimated from the amplification of reference gene primers within the assay. To quantify the absolute abundance of each unique TCRbeta CDR3 rearrangement, sequence reads were collapsed and filtered. For each sample, productive Simpson clonality was calculated as the square root of Simpson's diversity index over productive rearrangements. The source is immuneACCESS, and TCRdb retained only in-frame sequences with V and J called. Part of the clones is not carried over; for the studies checked, unresolved V genes explain less than half of this, and the remainder is unexplained. The D gene and trimming were derived from the DNA, and the V and J assignments and clone size from that table. In all, the sample holds 240,000 or so clones, and about four fifths of those were seen once. The ten largest clones capture approximately 9.6% of the sample.

A word on this clone: Its antigen is not yet known. There are no base qualities to consult, and no much larger clone falls within one base.

Here the chain combines TRBV30 and TRBJ1-5; no confident D gene assignment can be made. The sequencing sample was made of peripheral blood. This receptor was identified in a woman aged 80 or over with acute or convalescent COVID-19. The bases are TGTGCCTGGGGGAGGGAGAGCAATCAGCCCCAGCATTTT. Its amino acids are CAWGRESNQPQHF.